The 11 T cell receptor beta chains presented below share a single source sample, sequenced in a study of radiation and T cells in renal cell carcinoma. Documented time point: blood 4 weeks post-SBRT, at nephrectomy. Noted treatment: 15 Gy SBRT to primary tumor, nephrectomy 4 weeks later. Profiling relied on immunoSEQ multiplex PCR, and the TCRdb table lists in-frame clones only, not all of them. The sample lists some 100,000 clones, 80% to 90% occurring once. The sequencing used blood, collected from a patient whose treatment included radiotherapy and nephrectomy. The receptors here all came from a man aged 55 to 70 with renal cell carcinoma.

The gene calls are TRBV19 and TRBJ2-7; D possibly matches TRBD1 or TRBD2 (5 bases each). There are 16 residues in the CDR3. V gave up 2 bases and J gave up 2 bases, with 16 bases separating them. Germline CDR1 and CDR2: LNHDA and SQIVND (reference sequence). The CDR3 spells CASSISGAGTTYEQYF. The CDR3 DNA reads as TGTGCCAGTAGTATATCCGGCGCAGGGACCACCTACGAGCAGTACTTC. The whole variable domain, filled in from reference TRBV19 and TRBJ2-7, reads DGGITQSPKYLFRKEGQNVTLSCEQNLNHDAMYWYRQDPGQGLRLIYYSQIVNDFQKGDIAEGYSVSREKKESFPLTVTSAQKNPTAFYLCASSISGAGTTYEQYFGPGTRLTVT.

V gene TRBV23-1 combines with J gene TRBJ2-1; no definite D call. TRBV23-1 is marked as an open reading frame, function uncertain. The CDR3 extends over 16 amino acids. The V end was cut by 6 bases, the J end by 0 bases, with 15 bases between. CDR3 nucleotides: TGCGCCAGCAGACCTACCCGGGCCCGCTCCTACAATGAGCAGTTCTTC. It codes for CASRPTRARSYNEQFF.

The rearrangement uses TRBV7-9 and TRBJ2-7; 7 bases match TRBD2. There are 15 residues in the CDR3. Germline trimming cut 2 bases from V and 2 bases from J; bases unmatched to any gene: 6. CDR1 and CDR2 (germline): SEHNR, FQNEAQ (reference sequence). The CDR3 reads CASSLLTSAPYEQYF. The CDR3 DNA reads as TGTGCCAGCAGCTTACTCACTAGCGCTCCCTACGAGCAGTACTTC.

This clone has a single count. The chain links TRBV6-4 to TRBJ2-7; 7 positions agree with TRBD2. CDR3 length equals 16 residues. Per germline, CDR1 MRHNA and CDR2 SNTAGT. After removal of 0 bases from V and 1 base from J, the junction contained 6 bases not matched to a gene. CDR3 sequence reads: CASSDSGAGVSYEQYF. Written as DNA, the CDR3 is TGTGCCAGCAGTGACTCCGGGGCGGGAGTTTCCTACGAGCAGTACTTC.

The chain links TRBV7-9 to TRBJ2-5; 12 bases line up with TRBD2. The CDR3 consists of 16 residues. CDR1 is SEHNR and CDR2 is FQNEAQ in the germline V gene (reference sequence). V dropped 5 bases and J dropped 5; count of bases not matched to a gene: 9. CDR3 in DNA: TGTGCCAGCAGCCCGTGGACTAGCGGGGATGGGGAGACCCAGTACTTC. Translating it yields CASSPWTSGDGETQYF.

Concerning this clone: In this CDR3 the conserved last residue, phenylalanine or tryptophan, is missing, so a read error is likely. Because the CDR3's place on the DNA is in doubt, the DNA is left out and the CDR3 is given as listed by TCRdb. CDR3 region: CSAIPPPT. V and J are TRBV20-1 and TRBJ2-3; no DNA check was done on the table's D call, TRBD2. Germline V gene sequence: CDR1 DFQATT, CDR2 SNEGSKA (reference sequence). The CDR3 is 8 amino acids in total, end residues counted.

V and J are TRBV7-9 and TRBJ2-7; D is perhaps TRBD1 (6 bases). This CDR3 is 17 amino acids long. Germline CDR1 and CDR2: SEHNR and FQNEAQ (reference sequence). The ends were cut back, 1 base at V and 0 bases at J, with 16 bases in the middle. The CDR3 DNA sequence: TGTGCCAGCAGCTTAGGGTCCACGACAGGTATCTCCTACGAGCAGTACTTC. This translates into CASSLGSTTGISYEQYF.

V usage is TRBV25-1 and J usage is TRBJ2-5; D might be TRBD1 or TRBD2, each matching 6 bases. This CDR3 has 14 residues. The V end was cut by 6 bases, the J end by 3 bases, with 14 bases between. Germline V gene lookup returns CDR1 MGHDK and CDR2 SYGVNS. Here the CDR3 DNA reads TGTGCCAGCAGCCCGATGGGGGGCAAAGAGACCCAGTACTTC. This translates into CASSPMGGKETQYF.

This clone was detected once. The chain uses TRBV27 and TRBJ2-3, with 9 nucleotides matching TRBD2. The CDR3 covers 17 residues. The ends lost 4 bases at V and 4 bases at J; junction bases unmatched: 12. Germline-derived CDR1 and CDR2 are MNHEY and SMNVEV (reference sequence). The CDR3 coding sequence is TGTGCCAGCAGTTCCCTAGGTAGCGGGAGAGAGTCAGATACGCAGTATTTT. Amino acid sequence: CASSSLGSGRESDTQYF.

The V and J genes are TRBV30 and TRBJ1-2, with unresolved D. The germline V and J ends were trimmed by 2 bases and 5 bases, with 9 bases remaining between them. Germline V gives CDR1 GTSNPN, CDR2 SVGIG (reference sequence). The CDR3 totals 12 residues. CDR3 region: CAWSILGYGYTF. In DNA form, the CDR3 reads TGTGCCTGGAGTATACTGGGTTATGGCTACACCTTC.

This chain connects TRBV5-1 to TRBJ2-3; D tentatively reads TRBD1 or TRBD2 (7 bases each). Germline V CDR1 and CDR2: SGHRS, YFSETQ. The CDR3 totals 15 residues. Trimming left V 4 bases short and J 3 bases short, with 15 bases between. Here the CDR3 DNA reads TGCGCCAGCAGCCTTCGACAGGGAGGGACAGATACGCAGTATTTT. Translated, it gives CASSLRQGGTDTQYF.